The 5 T cell receptor beta chains below were found in one sample sequenced in a study of cytomegalovirus exposure and HLA in healthy donors. It was with 60 Vbeta and 13 Jbeta primers that the PCR ran. This table comes from immunoSEQ multiplex PCR, and its TCRdb copy is limited to in-frame clones, with some not included. The data contain about 110,000 clones, 76% of them singletons. Specimen: PBMCs. The receptors were gathered from a woman aged 45-65 years in good health and CMV-seropositive.

The chain recombines TRBV19 with TRBJ2-7; 9 nucleotides line up with TRBD2. This CDR3 comprises 16 residues. Trimming at V came to 5 bases and at J to 5 bases, leaving 13 bases not matched to a gene. CDR1 is LNHDA and CDR2 is SQIVND in the germline V gene (reference sequence). CDR3 residues: CASSRGSLAGVNEQYF. In nucleotides, the CDR3 is TGTGCCAGTAGTCGAGGCTCATTAGCGGGAGTGAACGAGCAGTACTTC. Looking up the rest from reference TRBV19 and TRBJ2-7 gives the full variable domain: DGGITQSPKYLFRKEGQNVTLSCEQNLNHDAMYWYRQDPGQGLRLIYYSQIVNDFQKGDIAEGYSVSREKKESFPLTVTSAQKNPTAFYLCASSRGSLAGVNEQYFGPGTRLTVT.

The chain combines TRBV7-9 with TRBJ2-7, with 10 bases matching TRBD1. This CDR3 has 16 amino acids. V was pared by 5 bases and J by 4 bases, with 11 bases of the junction left unmatched. The germline V gene has CDR1 SEHNR and CDR2 FQNEAQ (reference sequence). Here the CDR3 reads CASSAYGQGVGYEQYF. For the CDR3, the DNA is TGTGCCAGCAGCGCCTATGGACAGGGGGTGGGTTACGAGCAGTACTTC.

CDR3 DNA sequence: TGTGCCAGCAGCCGGGACAGTTTGGTACCCACTCTCTATAATTCACCCCTCCACTTT. This translates into CASSRDSLVPTLYNSPLHF. The rearrangement links TRBV7-8 to TRBJ1-6; TRBD1 matches at 7 bases. Trimming took 5 bases from V and 3 from J; bases not matched to a gene: 16. Germline-derived CDR1 and CDR2 are SGHVS and FQNEAQ. The CDR3 has 19 amino acids. Full variable domain (missing parts from reference TRBV7-8 and TRBJ1-6): GAGVSQSPRYKVAKRGQDVALRCDPISGHVSLFWYQQALGQGPEFLTYFQNEAQLDKSGLPSDRFFAERPEGSVSTLKIQRTQQEDSAVYLCASSRDSLVPTLYNSPLHFGNGTRLTVT.

The chain links TRBV2 to TRBJ1-2; D not certain. The CDR3 extends over 13 amino acids. Trimming removed 2 bases at V and 1 base at J, with 5 bases between. Germline lookup yields CDR1 SNHLY and CDR2 FYNNEI. The DNA of the CDR3 is TGTGCCAGCAGTGAATCGGTTAACTATGGCTACACCTTC. Translation: CASSESVNYGYTF.

V is TRBV15 and J is TRBJ2-1; 9 bases align to TRBD2. CDR3 size: 15 residues. The germline V gene encodes CDR1 LNHNV and CDR2 YYDKDF (reference sequence). The junction had 6 bases not matched to a gene; V was cut back by 1 base and J by 8 bases. CDR3 bases: TGTGCCACCAGCAGAGGCGGGGGGGCCAAGGATGAGCAGTTCTTC. As protein: CATSRGGGAKDEQFF.